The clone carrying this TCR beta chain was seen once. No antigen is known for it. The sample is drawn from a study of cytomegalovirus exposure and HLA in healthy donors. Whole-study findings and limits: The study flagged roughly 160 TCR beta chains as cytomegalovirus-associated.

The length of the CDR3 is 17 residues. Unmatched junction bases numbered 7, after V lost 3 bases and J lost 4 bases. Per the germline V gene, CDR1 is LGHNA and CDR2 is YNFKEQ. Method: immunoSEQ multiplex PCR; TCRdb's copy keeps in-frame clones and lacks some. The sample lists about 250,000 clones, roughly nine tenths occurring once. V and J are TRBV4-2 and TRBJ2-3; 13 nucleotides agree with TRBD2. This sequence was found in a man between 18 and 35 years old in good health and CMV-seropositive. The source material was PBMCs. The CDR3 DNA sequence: TGTGCCAGCAGCCAGGGCCTAGGACTAGCGGGAGCAGATACGCAGTATTTT. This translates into CASSQGLGLAGADTQYF.